This T cell receptor beta chain stems from a study of shared clonotypes between healthy human individuals. Points on this clone: Antigen: not known.

Libraries were prepared by immunoSEQ multiplex PCR; TCRdb keeps only in-frame clonotypes and omits some of them. The repertoire has 730,000 or so clones, less than 80% of them found once; the top ten carry roughly 1.8%. General study results and limits: Few donors restricted represented genetic and exposure-history diversity. Despite large depth, rarefaction showed incomplete sorted-subset sequencing.

The CDR3 runs to 16 residues. V trimming: 4 bases; J trimming: 3 bases; junction bases outside the gene matches: 8. The germline gives CDR1 SGHTS, CDR2 YDEGEE. The sequence was obtained from a woman in her thirties in good health. The V gene is TRBV5-8, the J gene TRBJ1-5, with 9 bases lining up with TRBD1. The sample comprised memory CD4+ T cells sorted from blood. As for subset: CD45RA-negative fraction. CDR3 protein: CASSLHRGLNNQPQHF. The DNA for the CDR3 is TGTGCCAGCAGCCTACACAGGGGGCTGAACAATCAGCCCCAGCATTTT.